A single T cell receptor beta chain is shown here with its context. Study donors comprised healthy, HIV-negative adults devoid of recent acute infection or vaccination. The investigators split CD4+ cells into a CD45RA+ naive subset and a CD45RA-negative memory subset. These data come from a study of shared clonotypes between healthy human individuals. Produced via immunoSEQ multiplex PCR; TCRdb's table is partial and in-frame only. The table has 2 million to 2.5 million clones, approximately 95% seen once. Material: naive CD4+ T cells from PBMCs. Subset: CD45RA+ positively selected. This sequence originates from a man aged 18 to 29 in good health. Some clones in this sample may be carry-over from other donors' samples.

The CDR3 coding sequence is TGTGCCAGCAGTTTAGGGGGCCAGACCGACCAAGAGACCCAGTACTTC. This codes for CASSLGGQTDQETQYF. V usage is TRBV28 and J usage is TRBJ2-5, with a possible D match to TRBD1 (6 bases). Trimming left V 2 bases short and J 0 bases short, with 13 bases between. Germline lookup yields CDR1 MDHEN and CDR2 SYDVKM. This CDR3 spans 16 amino acids. The whole variable domain, filled in from reference TRBV28 and TRBJ2-5, reads DVKVTQSSRYLVKRTGEKVFLECVQDMDHENMFWYRQDPGLGLRLIYFSYDVKMKEKGDIPEGYSVSREKKERFSLILESASTNQTSMYLCASSLGGQTDQETQYFGPGTRLLVL.